The sample holds a few counts of the clone carrying this T cell receptor (beta chain). MiXCR was run by TCRdb on the RT-PCR reads, yielding one entry per CDR3 protein. The data show roughly 200,000 distinct CDR3 sequences, about 38% seen once. The data were obtained in a study of patients and donors after allogeneic stem cell transplantation. V was shortened by 0 bases and J by 8 bases, with 19 bases between the two germline ends. Per germline, CDR1 LNHNV and CDR2 YYDKDF (reference sequence). The CDR3 has 16 residues. The sequenced sample was blood, either unsorted or a sorted T cell fraction (not recorded which). This sequence was found in a human donor who was either an allogeneic HSCT recipient or a stem cell or donor lymphocyte infusion donor (not recorded which). It is not recorded whose cells these are; they may come from a transplant donor. This chain links TRBV15 with TRBJ1-2, with D perhaps TRBD1 (5 bases). The CDR3 sequence: CATSRDLTAHPWGYTF. CDR3 nucleotide sequence: TGTGCCACCAGCAGAGATTTGACAGCCCACCCCTGGGGCTACACCTTC.